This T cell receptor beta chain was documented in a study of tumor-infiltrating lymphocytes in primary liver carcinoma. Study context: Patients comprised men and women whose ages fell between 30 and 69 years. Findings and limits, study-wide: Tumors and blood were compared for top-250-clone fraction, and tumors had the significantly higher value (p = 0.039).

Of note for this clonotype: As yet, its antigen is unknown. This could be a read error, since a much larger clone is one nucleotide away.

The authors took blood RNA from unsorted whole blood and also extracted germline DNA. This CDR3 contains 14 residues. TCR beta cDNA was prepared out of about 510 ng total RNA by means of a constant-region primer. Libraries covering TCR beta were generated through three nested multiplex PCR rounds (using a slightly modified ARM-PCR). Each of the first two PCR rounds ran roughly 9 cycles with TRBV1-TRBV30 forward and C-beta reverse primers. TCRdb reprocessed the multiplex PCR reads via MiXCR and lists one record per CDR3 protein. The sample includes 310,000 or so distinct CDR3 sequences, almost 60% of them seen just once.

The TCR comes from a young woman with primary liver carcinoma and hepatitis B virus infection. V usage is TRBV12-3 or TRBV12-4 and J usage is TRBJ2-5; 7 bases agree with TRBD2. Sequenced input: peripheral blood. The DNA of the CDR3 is TGTGTCAGCAGTTCTAGCGGAGGGAGGGAGACCCAGTACTTC. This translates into CVSSSSGGRETQYF.